These T cell receptor beta chains were read from a single sample in a study of human T cells and chemical hapten exposure. One entry per CDR3 protein, called by TCRdb with MiXCR from the RACE reads. Among hundreds of thousands of distinct CDR3 sequences listed, roughly 6.3% were seen once. The sample in question was whole blood, obtained in connection with sensitization to the hapten diphenylcyclopropenone (DPC). The receptors shown here come from a young woman with alopecia areata. Some clones in this sample may be carry-over from other donors' samples. The CDR3 runs from the conserved cysteine through the conserved F or W. Fields, in order: D gene, V gene, J gene, clone size, CDR3 protein, CDR3 DNA. D genes are given only for firm matches. Not all rows give a size; the values are once, few, many and, for expanded clones, a class.

TRBD1	TRBV5-6	TRBJ2-2	many	CASSPTTGDPAYTGELFF	TGTGCCAGCAGCCCTACGACAGGGGACCCCGCCTACACCGGGGAGCTGTTTTTT
.	TRBV4-3	TRBJ2-7	many	CASSQDIPGANEQYF	TGCGCCAGCAGCCAAGATATCCCGGGGGCCAACGAGCAGTACTTC
.	TRBV4-3	TRBJ2-7	.	CASSQVQRGEQYF	TGCGCCAGCAGCCAAGTACAACGGGGGGAGCAGTACTTC
.	TRBV28	TRBJ1-1	many	CASSFARRAAFF	TGTGCCAGCAGTTTCGCGCGGCGGGCGGCTTTCTTT
.	TRBV2	TRBJ2-5	.	CASSVSARSIQETQYF	TGTGCCAGCAGTGTCTCCGCCAGATCCATACAAGAGACCCAGTACTTC
TRBD1	TRBV20-1	TRBJ1-5	.	CSTGTAVSQPQHF	TGCAGTACAGGGACAGCGGTTAGTCAGCCCCAGCATTTT
TRBD1	TRBV20-1	TRBJ2-4	many	CSARDGQGYFSYF	TGCAGTGCTAGAGATGGACAGGGTTACTTCTCGTACTTC
.	TRBV10-3	TRBJ1-1	few	CAIRDPAFTEAFF	TGTGCCATACGGGACCCTGCGTTCACTGAAGCTTTCTTT
TRBD1	TRBV25-1	TRBJ2-1	.	CASSVGQGNNEQFF	TGTGCCAGCAGCGTTGGACAGGGAAACAATGAGCAGTTCTTC
.	TRBV18	TRBJ2-7	.	CASSRVPDSYEQYF	TGTGCCAGCTCACGGGTTCCAGACTCCTACGAGCAGTACTTC
.	TRBV7-9	TRBJ2-2	.	CASSSFANTGELFF	TGTGCCAGCAGCTCGTTCGCGAACACCGGGGAGCTGTTTTTT